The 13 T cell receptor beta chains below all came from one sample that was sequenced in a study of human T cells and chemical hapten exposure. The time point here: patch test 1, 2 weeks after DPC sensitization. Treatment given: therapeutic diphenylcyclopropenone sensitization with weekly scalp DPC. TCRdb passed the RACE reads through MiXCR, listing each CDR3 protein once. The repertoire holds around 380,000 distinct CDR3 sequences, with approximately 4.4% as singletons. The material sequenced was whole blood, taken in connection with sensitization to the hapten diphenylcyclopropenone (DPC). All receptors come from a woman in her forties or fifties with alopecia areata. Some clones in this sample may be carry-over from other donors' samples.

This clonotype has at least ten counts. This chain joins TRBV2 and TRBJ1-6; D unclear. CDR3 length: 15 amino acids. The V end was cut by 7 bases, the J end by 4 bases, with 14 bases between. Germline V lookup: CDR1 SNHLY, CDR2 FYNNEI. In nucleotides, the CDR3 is TGTGCCAGCAAAGACACTGAGAGTTATAATTCACCCCTCCACTTT. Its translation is CASKDTESYNSPLHF.

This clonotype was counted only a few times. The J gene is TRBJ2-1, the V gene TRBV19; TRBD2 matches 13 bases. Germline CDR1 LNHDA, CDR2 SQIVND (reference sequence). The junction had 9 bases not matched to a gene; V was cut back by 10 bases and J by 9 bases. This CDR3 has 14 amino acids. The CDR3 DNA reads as TGTGCCACCTCGGGACTAGCGGGGAGGAGTGAGCAGTTCTTC. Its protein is CATSGLAGRSEQFF.

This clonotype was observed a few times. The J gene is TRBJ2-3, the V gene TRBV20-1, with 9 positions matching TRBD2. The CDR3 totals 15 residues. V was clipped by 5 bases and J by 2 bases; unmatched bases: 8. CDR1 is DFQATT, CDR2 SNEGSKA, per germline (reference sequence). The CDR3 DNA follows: TGCAGTGCTTTGACTGGCGGGAGGGCCACAGATACGCAGTATTTT. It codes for CSALTGGRATDTQYF.

The CDR3 here is CASSLGTGINTDTQYF. The CDR3 DNA reads as TGTGCCAGCAGCTTAGGGACAGGGATTAACACAGATACGCAGTATTTT. The chain employs TRBV7-6 and TRBJ2-3; 8 bases are a match to TRBD1. This CDR3 spans 16 amino acids. V trimming: 1 base; J trimming: 2 bases; junction bases outside the gene matches: 5. CDR1 SGHVS and CDR2 FNYEAQ come from the germline V gene.

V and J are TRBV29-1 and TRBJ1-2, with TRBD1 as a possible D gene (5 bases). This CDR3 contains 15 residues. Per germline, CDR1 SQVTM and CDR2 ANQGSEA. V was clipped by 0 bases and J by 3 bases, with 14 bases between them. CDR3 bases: TGCAGCGTTGAAGATCCCGGCAGGGACGACTATGGCTACACCTTC. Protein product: CSVEDPGRDDYGYTF.

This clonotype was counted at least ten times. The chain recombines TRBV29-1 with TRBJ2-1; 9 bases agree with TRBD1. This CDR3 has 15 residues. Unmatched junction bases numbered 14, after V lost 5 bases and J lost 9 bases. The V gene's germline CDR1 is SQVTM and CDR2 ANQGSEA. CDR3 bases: TGCAGCGTTTCACAGACAGGGGGGGATTTGAGTGAGCAGTTCTTC. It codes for CSVSQTGGDLSEQFF.

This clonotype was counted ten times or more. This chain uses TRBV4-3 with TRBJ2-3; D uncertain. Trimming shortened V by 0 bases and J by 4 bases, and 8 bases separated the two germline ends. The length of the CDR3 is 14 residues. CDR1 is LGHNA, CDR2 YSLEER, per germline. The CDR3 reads CASSQEVGSDTQYF. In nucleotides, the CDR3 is TGCGCCAGCAGCCAAGAGGTAGGGTCAGATACGCAGTATTTT.

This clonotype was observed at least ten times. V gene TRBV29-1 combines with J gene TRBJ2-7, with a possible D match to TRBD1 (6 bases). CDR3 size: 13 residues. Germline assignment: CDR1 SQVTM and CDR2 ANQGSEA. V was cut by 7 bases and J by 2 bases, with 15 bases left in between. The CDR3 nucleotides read TGCAGCGCTCGGGACACCAGTACCTACGAGCAGTACTTC. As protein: CSARDTSTYEQYF.

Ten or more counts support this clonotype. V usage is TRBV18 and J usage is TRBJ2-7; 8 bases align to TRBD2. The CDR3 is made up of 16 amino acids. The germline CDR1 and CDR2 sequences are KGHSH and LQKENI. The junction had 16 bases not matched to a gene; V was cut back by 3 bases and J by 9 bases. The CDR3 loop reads CASSPPGGSGSSGQYF. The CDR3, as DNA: TGTGCCAGCTCACCTCCCGGAGGGAGCGGGAGCTCCGGGCAGTACTTC.

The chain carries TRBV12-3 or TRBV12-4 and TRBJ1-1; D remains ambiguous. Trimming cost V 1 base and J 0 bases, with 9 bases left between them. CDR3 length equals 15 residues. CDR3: CASSLGESMNTEAFF. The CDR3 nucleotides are TGTGCCAGCAGTTTAGGGGAGAGTATGAACACTGAAGCTTTCTTT.

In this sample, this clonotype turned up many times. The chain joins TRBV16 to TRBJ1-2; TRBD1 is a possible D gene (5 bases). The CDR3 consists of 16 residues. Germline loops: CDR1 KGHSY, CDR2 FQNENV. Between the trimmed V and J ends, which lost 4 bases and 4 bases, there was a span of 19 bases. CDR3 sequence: CASSPNSGGTGYGYTF. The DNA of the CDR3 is TGTGCCAGCAGCCCTAACAGTGGAGGGACTGGCTATGGCTACACCTTC.

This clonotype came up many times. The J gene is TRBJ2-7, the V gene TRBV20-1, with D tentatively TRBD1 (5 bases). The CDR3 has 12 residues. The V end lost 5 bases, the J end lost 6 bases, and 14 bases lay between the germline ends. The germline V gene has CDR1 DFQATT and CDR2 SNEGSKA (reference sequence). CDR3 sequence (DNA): TGCAGTGCTCGCCAGCAGGGCGGCGAGCAGTACTTC. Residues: CSARQQGGEQYF.

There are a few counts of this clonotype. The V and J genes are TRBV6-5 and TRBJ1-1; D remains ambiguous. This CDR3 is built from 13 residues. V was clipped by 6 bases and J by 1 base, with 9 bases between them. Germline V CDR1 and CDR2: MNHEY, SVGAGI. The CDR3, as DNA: TGTGCCAGCAGAACCACAGAGAACACTGAAGCTTTCTTT. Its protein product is CASRTTENTEAFF.